The 17 T cell receptor beta chains presented below share a single source sample, sequenced in a study of cytomegalovirus exposure and HLA in healthy donors. Amplification used 60 Vbeta primers and 13 Jbeta primers. TCRdb keeps only in-frame clones here, not all; method: immunoSEQ multiplex PCR. Of about 150,000 clones in the sample, around 74% are singletons; the top ten hold roughly 6.3%. The material sequenced was PBMCs. These receptors all come from a man in his fifties or sixties in good health and CMV-seropositive.

The V and J genes are TRBV5-4 and TRBJ1-2, with 8 bases that match TRBD1. The CDR3 is made up of 15 amino acids. Germline V CDR1 and CDR2: SGHNT, YYREEE (reference sequence). Losses at the gene ends were 3 bases for V and 7 bases for J; bases not matched to a gene: 11. CDR3 DNA: TGTGCCAGCAGCTCCTCCACAGGGGGAAGGGCTGGCTACACCTTC. Translated: CASSSSTGGRAGYTF.

The CDR3 coding sequence is TGTGCCAGCAGAGCTAGCGGGACTCGCTACGAGCAGTACTTC. This sequence encodes CASRASGTRYEQYF. This chain joins TRBV28 and TRBJ2-7, with 9 nucleotides matching TRBD2. The CDR3 length is 14 residues. V trimming: 6 bases; J trimming: 3 bases; junction bases outside the gene matches: 6. Per the germline V gene, CDR1 is MDHEN and CDR2 is SYDVKM.

V and J are TRBV29-1 and TRBJ1-5; 9 bases agree with TRBD1. The CDR3 has 13 amino acids. J gave up 6 bases and V 6 bases, and 6 bases lay outside the gene matches. Germline CDR1 is SQVTM and CDR2 is ANQGSEA. CDR3 region: CSVITGGGQPQHF. In DNA form, the CDR3 reads TGCAGCGTGATAACAGGGGGCGGTCAGCCCCAGCATTTT.

The chain is built from TRBV28 and TRBJ2-7, with 9 bases identical to TRBD2. With V trimmed by 5 bases and J by 5 bases, 13 bases remained unmatched. Per the germline V gene, CDR1 is MDHEN and CDR2 is SYDVKM. CDR3 length: 16 amino acids. Written as DNA, the CDR3 is TGTGCCAGCAGTCCCGTGGGTAGCGGGAGAAGGCACGAGCAGTACTTC. Translation: CASSPVGSGRRHEQYF.

The chain links TRBV7-9 to TRBJ2-5; a weak D match, TRBD2 (5 bases). Near its end, the DNA agrees better with TRBJ2-7, so the J call may be wrong. Germline CDR1 and CDR2: SEHNR and FQNEAQ (reference sequence). This CDR3 is built from 15 residues. The CDR3 protein is CASSLDARASHEQYF. Here the CDR3 DNA reads TGTGCCAGCAGCTTAGATGCGCGGGCGAGCCACGAGCAGTACTTC.

The genes are TRBV6-6 and TRBJ1-6; no reliable D call. Trimming stripped 0 bases from V and 2 bases from J, with 5 bases between. Germline V gives CDR1 MNHNY, CDR2 SVGAGI (reference sequence). The CDR3 consists of 15 residues. The CDR3: CASSYSSPYNSPLHF. The DNA for the CDR3 is TGTGCCAGCAGTTACTCGAGCCCCTATAATTCACCCCTCCACTTT.

The V and J genes are TRBV5-1 and TRBJ2-1, with 10 bases matching TRBD1. This CDR3 comprises 15 residues. Germline V gene data show CDR1 as SGHRS and CDR2 as YFSETQ. The V segment lost 4 bases and the J segment 7 bases; nucleotides outside the gene matches: 8. This CDR3 is CASSPTGGLGNEQFF. CDR3 bases: TGCGCCAGCAGCCCGACAGGGGGCTTGGGGAATGAGCAGTTCTTC.

The rearrangement uses TRBV18 and TRBJ2-3, with 7 positions matching TRBD1. CDR1 KGHSH and CDR2 LQKENI come from the germline V gene. The CDR3 sequence is 13 residues long. V trimming: 8 bases; J trimming: 5 bases; junction bases outside the gene matches: 7. CDR3 bases: TGTGCCAGCGGGGGACGACAGGGAGATACGCAGTATTTT. Translated: CASGGRQGDTQYF.

The chain uses TRBV5-1 and TRBJ2-7, with D possibly being TRBD2 (6 bases). V dropped 2 bases and J dropped 7 bases, with 16 bases sitting between them. Germline assignment: CDR1 SGHRS and CDR2 YFSETQ. The length of the CDR3 is 14 residues. CDR3 bases: TGCGCCAGCAGCTTCGGCGGGACCGCGGGGGAGCAGTACTTC. It codes for CASSFGGTAGEQYF.

The V call is TRBV10-3, the J call TRBJ2-5, with TRBD1 matching over 10 bases. The J call is in doubt because the DNA end fits TRBJ2-7 better. The CDR3 runs to 18 residues. The V gene's germline CDR1 is ENHRY and CDR2 SYGVKD. The CDR3 protein is CAISESTGHRDRGYEQYF. The CDR3 DNA reads TGTGCCATCAGTGAGTCGACGGGTCACCGGGACAGGGGTTACGAGCAGTACTTC.

The chain carries TRBV5-6 and TRBJ2-1, with 7 positions matching TRBD1. Germline CDR1 SGHDT, CDR2 YYEEEE. This CDR3 contains 14 residues. The V segment lost 1 base and the J segment 5 bases; nucleotides outside the gene matches: 3. The CDR3, as DNA: TGTGCCAGCAGCTTGCTGGGACAGCACAATGAGCAGTTCTTC. Translated, it gives CASSLLGQHNEQFF.

This clone has only one observation. The chain has TRBV28 and TRBJ2-7; TRBD1 matches at 11 bases. CDR3 size: 14 residues. Per the germline V gene, CDR1 is MDHEN and CDR2 is SYDVKM. J gave up 2 bases and V 6 bases, and 3 bases lay outside the gene matches. The CDR3 DNA sequence: TGTGCCAGCAGGGGACAGGGGGGGACCTACGAGCAGTACTTC. This translates into CASRGQGGTYEQYF.

The V and J genes are TRBV19 and TRBJ1-1; D not certain. The CDR3 runs 12 residues. Germline CDR1 reads LNHDA; CDR2 reads SQIVND (reference sequence). The V gene lost 1 base and the J gene lost 11 bases, with 11 bases spanning the gap. CDR3: CASSIGRGLAFF. The CDR3 coding sequence is TGTGCCAGTAGTATAGGTCGGGGATTGGCTTTCTTT.

This clone was found a few times. The junction and the germline gene differ at one end; a read error may be behind it. The chain employs TRBV7-9 and TRBJ2-2, with TRBD1 identical over 12 bases. The CDR3 sequence is 18 residues long. Germline CDR1 and CDR2: SEHNR and FQNEAQ (reference sequence). The CDR3 DNA sequence: TGTTCCAGCAGCCCACCTCCGGGACAGGGGGCGCACACCGGGGAGCTGTTTTTT. Encoded protein: CSSSPPPGQGAHTGELFF.

The chain couples TRBV11-2 to TRBJ1-1; 7 bases match TRBD1. This CDR3 comprises 14 residues. V gave up 5 bases and J gave up 2 bases; unmatched junction bases: 5. CDR1 and CDR2 from the germline V gene are SGHAT and FQNNGV. DNA for the CDR3: TGTGCCAGCAGCACCTACAGGGGTAACACTGAAGCTTTCTTT. Amino acids: CASSTYRGNTEAFF.

V and J are TRBV11-2 and TRBJ2-7; 12 bases line up with TRBD2. The CDR3 is 17 amino acids. The V gene end was trimmed by 1 base and the J gene end by 1 base; junction bases not matched to a gene: 5. The germline V gene encodes CDR1 SGHAT and CDR2 FQNNGV. Here the CDR3 reads CASSLGWTSGVSYEQYF. The CDR3, as DNA: TGTGCCAGCAGCTTAGGGTGGACTAGCGGGGTTTCCTACGAGCAGTACTTC.

The chain employs TRBV5-1 and TRBJ2-3, with 8 bases fitting TRBD1. V lost 0 bases and J lost 5; bases outside the gene matches: 5. This CDR3 spans 15 amino acids. The germline V gene has CDR1 SGHRS and CDR2 YFSETQ. CDR3 nucleotides: TGCGCCAGCAGCTTGGAGCCAGGGGGCGGAGATACGCAGTATTTT. Encoded protein: CASSLEPGGGDTQYF. Based on the CDR3 plus reference TRBV5-1 and TRBJ2-3, the full variable domain is KAGVTQTPRYLIKTRGQQVTLSCSPISGHRSVSWYQQTPGQGLQFLFEYFSETQRNKGNFPGRFSGRQFSNSRSEMNVSTLELGDSALYLCASSLEPGGGDTQYFGPGTRLTVL.